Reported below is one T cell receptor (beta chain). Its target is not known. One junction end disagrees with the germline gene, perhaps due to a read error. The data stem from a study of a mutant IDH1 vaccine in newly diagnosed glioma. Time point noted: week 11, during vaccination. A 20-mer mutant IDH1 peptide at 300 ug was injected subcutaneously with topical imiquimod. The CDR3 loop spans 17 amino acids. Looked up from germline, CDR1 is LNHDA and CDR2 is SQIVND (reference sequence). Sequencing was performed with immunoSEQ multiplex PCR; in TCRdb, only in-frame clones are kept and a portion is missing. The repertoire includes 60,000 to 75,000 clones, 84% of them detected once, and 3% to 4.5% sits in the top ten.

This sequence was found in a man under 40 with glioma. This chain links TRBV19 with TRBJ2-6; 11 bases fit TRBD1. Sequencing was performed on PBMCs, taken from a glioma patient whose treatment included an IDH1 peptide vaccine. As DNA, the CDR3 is TGTGCCAGTAGTATCGGGACAGGGGGAGGAGGGGCCAACGTCCTGATTTTC. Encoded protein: CASSIGTGGGGANVLIF.